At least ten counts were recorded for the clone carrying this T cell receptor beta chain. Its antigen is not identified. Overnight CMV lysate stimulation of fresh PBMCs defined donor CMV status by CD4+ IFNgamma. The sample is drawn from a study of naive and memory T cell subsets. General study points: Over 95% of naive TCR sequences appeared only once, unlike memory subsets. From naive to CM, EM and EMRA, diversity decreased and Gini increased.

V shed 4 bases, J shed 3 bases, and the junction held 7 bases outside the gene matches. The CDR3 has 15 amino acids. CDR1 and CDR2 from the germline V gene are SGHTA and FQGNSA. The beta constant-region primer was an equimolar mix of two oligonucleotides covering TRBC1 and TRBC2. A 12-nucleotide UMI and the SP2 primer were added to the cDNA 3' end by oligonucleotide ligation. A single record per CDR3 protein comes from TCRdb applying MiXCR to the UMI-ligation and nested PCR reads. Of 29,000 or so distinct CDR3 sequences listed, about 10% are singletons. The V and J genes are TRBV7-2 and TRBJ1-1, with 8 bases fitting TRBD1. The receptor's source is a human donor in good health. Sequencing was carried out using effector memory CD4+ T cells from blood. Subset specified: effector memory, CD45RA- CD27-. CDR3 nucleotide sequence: TGTGCCAGCAGCTCACAAGGACAGGGTTACACTGAAGCTTTCTTT. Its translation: CASSSQGQGYTEAFF.